Here is one T cell receptor beta chain with its context. Trimming cost V 4 bases and J 3 bases, with 13 bases left between them. The CDR3 extends over 15 amino acids. CDR1 is SGHRS, CDR2 YFSETQ, per germline. The data are from a study of glioma-infiltrating T cells after dendritic cell vaccination. Measured with immunoSEQ multiplex PCR; TCRdb has only the in-frame clones, and not every one. The repertoire holds under 100,000 clones, with more than 75% as singletons. The TCR was taken from a human donor with glioblastoma. V gene TRBV5-1 combines with J gene TRBJ1-4, with D unclear. The sequences come from blood, collected before dendritic cell vaccination. Written as DNA, the CDR3 is TGCGCCAGCAGCCCTGCGGGATCGGCTAATGAAAAACTGTTTTTT. This gives the protein CASSPAGSANEKLFF.